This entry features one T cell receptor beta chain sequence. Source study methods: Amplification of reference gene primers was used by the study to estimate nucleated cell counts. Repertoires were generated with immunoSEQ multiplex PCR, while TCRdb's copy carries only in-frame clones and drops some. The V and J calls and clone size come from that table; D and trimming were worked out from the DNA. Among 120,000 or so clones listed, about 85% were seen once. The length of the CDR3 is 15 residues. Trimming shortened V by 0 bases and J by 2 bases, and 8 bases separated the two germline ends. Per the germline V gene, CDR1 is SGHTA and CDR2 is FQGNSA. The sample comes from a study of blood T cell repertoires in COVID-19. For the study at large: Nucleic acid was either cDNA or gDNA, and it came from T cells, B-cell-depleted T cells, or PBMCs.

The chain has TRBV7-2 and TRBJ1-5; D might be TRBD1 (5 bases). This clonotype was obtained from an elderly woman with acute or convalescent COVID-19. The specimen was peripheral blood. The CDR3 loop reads CASSLAQGGNQPQHF. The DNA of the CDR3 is TGTGCCAGCAGCTTAGCGCAAGGGGGCAATCAGCCCCAGCATTTT. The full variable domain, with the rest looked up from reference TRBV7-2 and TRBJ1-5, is GAGVSQSPSNKVTEKGKDVELRCDPISGHTALYWYRQSLGQGLEFLIYFQGNSAPDKSGLPSDRFSAERTGGSVSTLTIQRTQQEDSAVYLCASSLAQGGNQPQHFGDGTRLSIL.